This TCR beta chain was identified in a study of memory CD4+ T cells and cytomegalovirus serostatus. Turning to the study itself: Of the healthy Belgian adults, 9 were CMV seropositive and about 24 seronegative.

The repertoire was sequenced with immunoSEQ multiplex PCR; TCRdb's copy has only in-frame clones and lacks some. The repertoire includes 40,000 to 60,000 clones, approximately 78% of them detected once, and 0.75% to 0.9% sits in the top ten. The sort gate was single viable CD3+CD4+CD8-CD45RO+ cells for memory CD4+ T cells. CD4+ T cells were isolated by positive magnetic selection. V lost 0 bases to trimming and J lost 9 bases, with 9 bases between them. The CDR3 loop spans 13 amino acids. The germline V gene encodes CDR1 SNHLY and CDR2 FYNNEI. This TCR was recovered from an adult in good health and CMV-seronegative. This chain joins TRBV2 and TRBJ1-5; D not resolved. Sequencing input: memory CD4+ T cells from blood. Written as DNA, the CDR3 is TGTGCCAGCAGTGAAGCCTTTGAACGGCCCCAGCATTTT. Its protein product is CASSEAFERPQHF. The full variable domain, completed using reference TRBV2 and TRBJ1-5, is EPEVTQTPSHQVTQMGQEVILRCVPISNHLYFYWYRQILGQKVEFLVSFYNNEISEKSEIFDDQFSVERPDGSNFTLKIRSTKLEDSAMYFCASSEAFERPQHFGDGTRLSIL.